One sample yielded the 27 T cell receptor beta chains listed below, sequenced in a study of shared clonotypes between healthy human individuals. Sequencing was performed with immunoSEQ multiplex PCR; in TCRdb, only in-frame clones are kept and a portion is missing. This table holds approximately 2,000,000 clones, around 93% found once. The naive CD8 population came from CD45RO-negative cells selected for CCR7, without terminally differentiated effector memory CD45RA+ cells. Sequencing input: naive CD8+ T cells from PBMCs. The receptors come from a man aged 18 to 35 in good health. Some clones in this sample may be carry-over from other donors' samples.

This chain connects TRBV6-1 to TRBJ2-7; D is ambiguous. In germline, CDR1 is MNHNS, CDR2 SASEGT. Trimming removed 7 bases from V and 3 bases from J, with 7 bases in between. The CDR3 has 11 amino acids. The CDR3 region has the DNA TGTGCCAGCAAGGATTACTACGAGCAGTACTTC. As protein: CASKDYYEQYF.

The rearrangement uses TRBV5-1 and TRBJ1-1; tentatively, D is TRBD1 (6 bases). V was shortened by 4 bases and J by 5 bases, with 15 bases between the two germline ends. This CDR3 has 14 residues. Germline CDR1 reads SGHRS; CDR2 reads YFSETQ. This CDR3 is CASSARDTGTEAFF. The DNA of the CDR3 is TGCGCCAGCAGCGCCCGGGACACCGGGACTGAAGCTTTCTTT.

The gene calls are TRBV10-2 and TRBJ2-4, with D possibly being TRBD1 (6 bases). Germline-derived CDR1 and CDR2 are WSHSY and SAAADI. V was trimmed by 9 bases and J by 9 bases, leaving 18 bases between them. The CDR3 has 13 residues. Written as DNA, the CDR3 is TGCGCCAGTGAGGCCCGAACAGGGATCATTCAGTACTTC. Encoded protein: CASEARTGIIQYF.

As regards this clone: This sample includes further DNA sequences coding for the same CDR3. The CDR3 DNA reads TGTGCCAGCAGTTTCCGGGGGGTGAACACTGAAGCTTTCTTT. Residues: CASSFRGVNTEAFF. This chain links TRBV28 with TRBJ1-1, with D possibly being TRBD1 (5 bases). The CDR3 contains 14 residues. V lost 3 bases, J lost 0 bases, and 8 bases lay in between. CDR1 and CDR2 from the germline V gene are MDHEN and SYDVKM. The variable domain in full, with the rest retrieved from reference TRBV28 and TRBJ1-1, is DVKVTQSSRYLVKRTGEKVFLECVQDMDHENMFWYRQDPGLGLRLIYFSYDVKMKEKGDIPEGYSVSREKKERFSLILESASTNQTSMYLCASSFRGVNTEAFFGQGTRLTVV.

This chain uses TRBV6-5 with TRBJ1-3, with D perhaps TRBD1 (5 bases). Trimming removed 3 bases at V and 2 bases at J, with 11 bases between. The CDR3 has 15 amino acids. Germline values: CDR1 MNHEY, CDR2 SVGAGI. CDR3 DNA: TGTGCCAGCAGTTATTGGGGGGAAACTGGAAACACCATATATTTT. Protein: CASSYWGETGNTIYF.

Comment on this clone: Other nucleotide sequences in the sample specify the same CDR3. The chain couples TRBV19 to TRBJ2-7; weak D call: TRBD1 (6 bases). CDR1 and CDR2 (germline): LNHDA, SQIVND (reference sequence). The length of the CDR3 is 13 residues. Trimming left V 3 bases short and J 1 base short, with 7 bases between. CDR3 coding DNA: TGTGCCAGTAGTATCGGGACATCCTACGAGCAGTACTTC. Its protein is CASSIGTSYEQYF.

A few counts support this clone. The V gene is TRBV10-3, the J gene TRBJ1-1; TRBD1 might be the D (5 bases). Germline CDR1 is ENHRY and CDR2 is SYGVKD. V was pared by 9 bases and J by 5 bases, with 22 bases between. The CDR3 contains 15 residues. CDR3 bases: TGTGCCATGGCACCAGTAGGGGTTCGCGTGACTGAAGCTTTCTTT. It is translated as CAMAPVGVRVTEAFF.

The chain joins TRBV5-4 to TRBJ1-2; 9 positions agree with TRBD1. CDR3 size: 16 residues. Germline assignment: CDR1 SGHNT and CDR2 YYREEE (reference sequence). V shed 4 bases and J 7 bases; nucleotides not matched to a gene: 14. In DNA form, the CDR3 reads TGTGCCAGCAGCGATGGGGGGGGACAGGGATGGTCTGGCTACACCTTC. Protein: CASSDGGGQGWSGYTF.

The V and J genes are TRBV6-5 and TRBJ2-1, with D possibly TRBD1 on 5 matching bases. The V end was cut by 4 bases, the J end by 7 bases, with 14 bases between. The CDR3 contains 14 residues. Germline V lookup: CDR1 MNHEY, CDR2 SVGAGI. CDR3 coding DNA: TGTGCCAGCAGTTTCCTTGCCAGGGTAAATGAGCAGTTCTTC. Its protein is CASSFLARVNEQFF.

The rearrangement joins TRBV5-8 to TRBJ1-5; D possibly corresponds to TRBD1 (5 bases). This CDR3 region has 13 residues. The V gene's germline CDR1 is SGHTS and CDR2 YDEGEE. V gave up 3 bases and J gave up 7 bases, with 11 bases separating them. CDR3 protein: CASSWGVRQPQHF. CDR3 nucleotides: TGTGCCAGCAGCTGGGGGGTTCGGCAGCCCCAGCATTTT.

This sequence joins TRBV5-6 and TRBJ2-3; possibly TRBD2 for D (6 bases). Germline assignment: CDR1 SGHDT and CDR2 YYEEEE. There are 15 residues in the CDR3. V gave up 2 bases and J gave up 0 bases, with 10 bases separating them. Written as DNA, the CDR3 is TGTGCCAGCAGCTTTGGAGGGCACAGCACAGATACGCAGTATTTT. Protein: CASSFGGHSTDTQYF.

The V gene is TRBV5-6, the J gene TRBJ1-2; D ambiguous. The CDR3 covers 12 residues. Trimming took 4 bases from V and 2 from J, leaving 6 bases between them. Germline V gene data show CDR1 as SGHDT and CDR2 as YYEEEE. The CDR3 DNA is TGTGCCAGCAGCACGGGCAACTATGGCTACACCTTC. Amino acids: CASSTGNYGYTF.

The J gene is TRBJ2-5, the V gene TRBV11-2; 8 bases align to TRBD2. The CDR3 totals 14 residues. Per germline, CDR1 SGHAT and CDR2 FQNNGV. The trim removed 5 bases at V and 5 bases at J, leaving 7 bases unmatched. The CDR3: CASSPWTSRETQYF. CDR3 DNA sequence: TGTGCCAGCAGCCCGTGGACTAGCCGGGAGACCCAGTACTTC.

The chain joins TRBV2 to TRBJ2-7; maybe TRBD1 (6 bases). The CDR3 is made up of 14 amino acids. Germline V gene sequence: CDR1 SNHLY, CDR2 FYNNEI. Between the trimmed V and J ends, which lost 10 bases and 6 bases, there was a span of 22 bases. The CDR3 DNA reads TGTGCCAACCTTAACATGGACAGAACTGGCGAGCAGTACTTC. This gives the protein CANLNMDRTGEQYF.

The CDR3 reads CSVVSRGTSEAFF. The CDR3 DNA reads as TGCAGCGTTGTTTCCAGGGGGACGAGTGAAGCTTTCTTT. The chain uses TRBV29-1 and TRBJ1-1; TRBD1 agrees at 7 bases. Trimming took 4 bases from V and 7 from J; bases not matched to a gene: 9. The CDR3 is made up of 13 amino acids. CDR1 is SQVTM, CDR2 ANQGSEA, per germline.

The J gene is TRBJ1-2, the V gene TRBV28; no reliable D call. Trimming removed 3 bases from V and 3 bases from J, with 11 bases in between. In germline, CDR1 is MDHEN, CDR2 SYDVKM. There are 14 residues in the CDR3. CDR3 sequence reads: CASSLPTGYYGYTF. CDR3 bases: TGTGCCAGCAGTTTGCCTACGGGGTACTATGGCTACACCTTC.

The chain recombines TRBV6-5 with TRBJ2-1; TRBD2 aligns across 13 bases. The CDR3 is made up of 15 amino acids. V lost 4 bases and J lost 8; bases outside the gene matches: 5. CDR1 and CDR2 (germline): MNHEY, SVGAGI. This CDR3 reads CASSSTSGRMDEQFF. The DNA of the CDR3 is TGTGCCAGCAGTTCGACTAGCGGGAGGATGGATGAGCAGTTCTTC.

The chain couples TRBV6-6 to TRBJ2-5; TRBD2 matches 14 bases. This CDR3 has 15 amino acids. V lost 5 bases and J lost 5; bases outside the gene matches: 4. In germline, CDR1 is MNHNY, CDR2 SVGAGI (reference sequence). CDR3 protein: CASSVGLAGAETQYF. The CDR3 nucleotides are TGTGCCAGCAGTGTGGGACTAGCGGGAGCTGAGACCCAGTACTTC.

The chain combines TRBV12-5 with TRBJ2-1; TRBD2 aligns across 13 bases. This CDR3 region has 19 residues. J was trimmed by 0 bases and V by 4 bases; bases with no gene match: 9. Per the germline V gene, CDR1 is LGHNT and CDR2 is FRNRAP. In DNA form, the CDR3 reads TGTGCTAGTGGTTGGGGGACTAGCGGGACCAACTTCTCCTACAATGAGCAGTTCTTC. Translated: CASGWGTSGTNFSYNEQFF. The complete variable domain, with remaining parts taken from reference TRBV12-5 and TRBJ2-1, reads DARVTQTPRHKVTEMGQEVTMRCQPILGHNTVFWYRQTMMQGLELLAYFRNRAPLDDSGMPKDRFSAEMPDATLATLKIQPSEPRDSAVYFCASGWGTSGTNFSYNEQFFGPGTRLTVL.

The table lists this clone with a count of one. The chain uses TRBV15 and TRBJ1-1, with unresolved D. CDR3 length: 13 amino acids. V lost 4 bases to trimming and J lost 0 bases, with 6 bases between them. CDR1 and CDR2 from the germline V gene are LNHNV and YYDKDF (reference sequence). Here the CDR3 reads CATSTPMNTEAFF. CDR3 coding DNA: TGTGCCACCAGCACCCCAATGAACACTGAAGCTTTCTTT.

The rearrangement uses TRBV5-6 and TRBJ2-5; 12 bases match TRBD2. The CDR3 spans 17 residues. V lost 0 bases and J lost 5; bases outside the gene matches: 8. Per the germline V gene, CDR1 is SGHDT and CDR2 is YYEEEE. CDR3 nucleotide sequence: TGTGCCAGCAGCTTGGGGGCTAGCGGGAGGGCTTGGGAGACCCAGTACTTC. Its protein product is CASSLGASGRAWETQYF. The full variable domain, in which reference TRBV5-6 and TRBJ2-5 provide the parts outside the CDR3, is DAGVTQSPTHLIKTRGQQVTLRCSPKSGHDTVSWYQQALGQGPQFIFQYYEEEERQRGNFPDRFSGHQFPNYSSELNVNALLLGDSALYLCASSLGASGRAWETQYFGPGTRLLVL.

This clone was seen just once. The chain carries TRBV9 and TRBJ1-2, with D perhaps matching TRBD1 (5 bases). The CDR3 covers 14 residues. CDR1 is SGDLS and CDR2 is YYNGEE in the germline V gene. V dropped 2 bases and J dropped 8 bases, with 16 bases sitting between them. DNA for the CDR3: TGTGCCAGCAGCGTCGGTGGGCAGGGAGTCGGCTACACCTTC. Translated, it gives CASSVGGQGVGYTF.

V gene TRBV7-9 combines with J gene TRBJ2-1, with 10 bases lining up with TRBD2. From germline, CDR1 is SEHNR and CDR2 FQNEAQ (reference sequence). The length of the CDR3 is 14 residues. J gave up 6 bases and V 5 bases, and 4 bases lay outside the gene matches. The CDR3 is CASSPLAGGNEQFF. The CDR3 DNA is TGTGCCAGCAGCCCCTTAGCGGGAGGCAATGAGCAGTTCTTC. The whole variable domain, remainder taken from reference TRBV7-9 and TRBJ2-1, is DTGVSQNPRHKITKRGQNVTFRCDPISEHNRLYWYRQTLGQGPEFLTYFQNEAQLEKSRLLSDRFSAERPKGSFSTLEIQRTEQGDSAMYLCASSPLAGGNEQFFGPGTRLTVL.

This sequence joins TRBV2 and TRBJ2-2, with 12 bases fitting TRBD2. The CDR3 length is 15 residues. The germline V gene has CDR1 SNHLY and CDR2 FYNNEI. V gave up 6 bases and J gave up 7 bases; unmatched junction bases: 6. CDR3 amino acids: CASRETSGRNGELFF. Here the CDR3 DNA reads TGTGCCAGCAGAGAAACTAGCGGGAGGAACGGGGAGCTGTTTTTT. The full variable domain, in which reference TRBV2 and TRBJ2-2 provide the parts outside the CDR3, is EPEVTQTPSHQVTQMGQEVILRCVPISNHLYFYWYRQILGQKVEFLVSFYNNEISEKSEIFDDQFSVERPDGSNFTLKIRSTKLEDSAMYFCASRETSGRNGELFFGEGSRLTVL.

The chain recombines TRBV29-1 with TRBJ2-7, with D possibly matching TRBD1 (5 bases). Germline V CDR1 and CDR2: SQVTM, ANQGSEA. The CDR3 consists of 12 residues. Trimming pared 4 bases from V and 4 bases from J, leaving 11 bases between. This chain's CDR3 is CSVGGREYEQYF. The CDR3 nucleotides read TGCAGCGTTGGGGGCAGAGAGTACGAGCAGTACTTC.

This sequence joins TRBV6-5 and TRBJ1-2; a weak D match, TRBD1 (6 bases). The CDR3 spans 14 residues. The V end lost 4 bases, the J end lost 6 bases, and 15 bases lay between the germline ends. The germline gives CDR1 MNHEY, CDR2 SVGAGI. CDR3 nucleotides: TGTGCCAGCAGTTTGACCGTGAGGGGGAATGGCTACACCTTC. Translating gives CASSLTVRGNGYTF.

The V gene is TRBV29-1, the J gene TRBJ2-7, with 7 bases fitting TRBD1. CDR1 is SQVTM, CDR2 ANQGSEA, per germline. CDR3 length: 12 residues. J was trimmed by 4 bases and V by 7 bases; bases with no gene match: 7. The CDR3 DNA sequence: TGCAGCGGCCAACAGGGGCCGTACGAGCAGTACTTC. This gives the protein CSGQQGPYEQYF.